This entry is about one T cell receptor beta chain. This entry is derived from a study of blood T cell repertoires in COVID-19. Overall study: Sites across the United States, Italy and Spain contributed samples from acute and convalescent COVID-19. Sources were T cells, B-cell-depleted T cells, or PBMCs; the material itself was cDNA or gDNA.

Under the authors' procedure: Amplification of reference gene primers was used by the study to estimate nucleated cell counts. TCRdb's table, derived via immunoSEQ multiplex PCR, lists solely in-frame clones and lacks some. V and J calls plus clone size are reproduced from that table; the DNA served to infer D and trimming. This table holds 250,000 to 350,000 clones, roughly 88% found once. This TCR derives from a woman aged 25 to 39 who had recovered from COVID-19. Sample: peripheral blood.

DNA of the CDR3: TGTGCCAGCAGCTTAAGGGGCAGGCTGGCAACTAATGAAAAACTGTTTTTT. This translates into CASSLRGRLATNEKLFF. The rearrangement uses TRBV11-2 and TRBJ1-4, with D tentatively TRBD1 (5 bases). Deletions cut 2 bases from V and 0 bases from J, with 13 bases between. This CDR3 is built from 17 residues. Germline V gene data show CDR1 as SGHAT and CDR2 as FQNNGV.